This T cell receptor beta chain was identified in a study of cytomegalovirus exposure and HLA in healthy donors. This clone occurred once. PCR used 60 Vbeta primers and 13 Jbeta primers. Assay used: immunoSEQ multiplex PCR; TCRdb lists only in-frame clones, some missing. Of around 140,000 clones listed, about 81% were seen once; the top ten hold about 8.1%. Germline V gene lookup returns CDR1 MDHEN and CDR2 SYDVKM. The V gene lost 2 bases and the J gene lost 0 bases, with 10 bases spanning the gap. This CDR3 comprises 15 residues. The rearrangement links TRBV28 to TRBJ1-1; no firm D call. Sequenced sample: PBMCs. The sequence came from a woman between 50 and 59 years old in good health and CMV-seropositive. This CDR3 reads CASSLRRVLNTEAFF. In nucleotides, the CDR3 is TGTGCCAGCAGTTTACGACGGGTGCTGAACACTGAAGCTTTCTTT.